This T cell receptor (beta chain) was sequenced for a study of patients and donors after allogeneic stem cell transplantation (dated by TCRdb to 2018 to 2021). Library preparation used RT-PCR. The reads were generated on a NextSeq 550. The raw public data were reprocessed by TCRdb itself: fastp quality trimming at Q25, MiXCR clonotype calling, in-frame beta chains only. Every CDR3 protein is listed once, alongside the most common genes and DNA of its rows. This sample is represented by a few hundred thousand distinct CDR3 sequences; around two fifths of them were singletons. Around 10% of the sample is taken by the ten largest. As regards this clonotype: The target of this receptor is not known. Base quality data are lacking; no much larger clone is found one base away.

There are 12 amino acids in the CDR3, from cysteine to phenylalanine inclusive. The DNA shown is the 36-base CDR3, in frame from base 1. V loses 1 base, J loses 11 bases, and the germline ends lie 11 bases apart. Sequenced material: blood, either unsorted or a sorted T cell fraction (not recorded which). The chain is encoded by TRBV12-3 or TRBV12-4 joined to TRBJ1-1; too little of a D gene remains to name it. This TCR came from a human donor who was either an allogeneic HSCT recipient or a stem cell or donor lymphocyte infusion donor (not recorded which). It is not recorded whose cells these are; they may come from a transplant donor. The CDR3 loop reads CASSLEGPYAFF. The sequenced DNA: TGTGCCAGCAGTTTAGAAGGGCCCTACGCTTTCTTT.